Listed here are 13 T cell receptor beta chains from one sample, sequenced in a study of siplizumab effects on memory and regulatory T cells. Only in-frame clones appear in the TCRdb table, and some are missing; sequencing was by immunoSEQ multiplex PCR. Of about 100,000 clones in the sample, around 94% were seen once. Sequenced input: non-Treg CD4+ T cells sorted from blood. These receptors were obtained from a human donor in good health.

The chain recombines TRBV6-5 with TRBJ2-5; D remains unclear. The germline gives CDR1 MNHEY, CDR2 SVGAGI. The CDR3 sequence is 14 residues long. V was pared by 3 bases and J by 2 bases, with 10 bases between. The chain's CDR3 is CASSYGLLQETQYF. The CDR3 DNA follows: TGTGCCAGCAGTTATGGTCTCCTACAAGAGACCCAGTACTTC.

The J gene is TRBJ2-5, the V gene TRBV4-2; 7 positions agree with TRBD1. CDR3 length equals 17 residues. Germline V gene sequence: CDR1 LGHNA, CDR2 YNFKEQ. The V segment lost 2 bases and the J segment 5 bases; nucleotides outside the gene matches: 14. The CDR3 loop is CASSQLTRQGYGETQYF. CDR3 in DNA: TGTGCCAGCAGCCAACTAACGCGACAGGGTTACGGGGAGACCCAGTACTTC.

The rearrangement joins TRBV6-4 to TRBJ1-5; TRBD1 is a possible D gene (6 bases). Germline-derived CDR1 and CDR2 are MRHNA and SNTAGT. Deletions cut 4 bases from V and 5 bases from J, with 18 bases between. This CDR3 is 16 amino acids long. The CDR3 region has the DNA TGTGCCAGCAGTGTCCTTTCAGGGGATGGGGATCAGCCCCAGCATTTT. This encodes CASSVLSGDGDQPQHF.

This rearrangement joins TRBV5-1 to TRBJ1-2; D remains ambiguous. Germline lookup yields CDR1 SGHRS and CDR2 YFSETQ. There are 13 residues in the CDR3. V was pared by 3 bases and J by 8 bases, with 14 bases between. CDR3 in DNA: TGCGCCAGCAGCTCAACAGACCTAAGCGGCTACACCTTC. Protein product: CASSSTDLSGYTF. Variable domain in full (rest from reference TRBV5-1 and TRBJ1-2): KAGVTQTPRYLIKTRGQQVTLSCSPISGHRSVSWYQQTPGQGLQFLFEYFSETQRNKGNFPGRFSGRQFSNSRSEMNVSTLELGDSALYLCASSSTDLSGYTFGSGTRLTVV.

This clone was counted a few times. V and J are TRBV28 and TRBJ2-1; D might be TRBD1 or TRBD2, each matching 5 bases. CDR1 and CDR2 from the germline V gene are MDHEN and SYDVKM. V dropped 5 bases and J dropped 4 bases, with 18 bases sitting between them. The CDR3 runs to 16 residues. Here the CDR3 reads CASSLLGTMGYNEQFF. In DNA form, the CDR3 reads TGTGCCAGCAGTCTCCTCGGGACCATGGGGTACAATGAGCAGTTCTTC.

This clone came up once. J is TRBJ1-5 and V is TRBV7-3; no clear D. Trimming stripped 2 bases from V and 3 bases from J, with 5 bases between. CDR3 length equals 13 residues. Looked up from germline, CDR1 is SGHTA and CDR2 is FQGTGA. The CDR3: CASSLGPNQPQHF. CDR3 coding DNA: TGTGCCAGCAGCTTAGGTCCCAATCAGCCCCAGCATTTT.

The chain has TRBV18 and TRBJ1-5; TRBD1 might be the D (6 bases). Trimming took 1 base from V and 0 from J, leaving 7 bases between them. Germline-derived CDR1 and CDR2 are KGHSH and LQKENI. The CDR3 length is 15 residues. The CDR3 sequence: CASSPRTDSNQPQHF. The CDR3 nucleotides are TGTGCCAGCTCACCACGGACAGATAGCAATCAGCCCCAGCATTTT.

Note on this clone: The junction does not match germline at one end; this may be a read error. Other DNA sequences in this specimen translate into the identical CDR3. This chain links TRBV2 with TRBJ2-3; unclear D gene. Germline V CDR1 and CDR2: SNHLY, FYNNEI. The CDR3 sequence is 15 residues long. The CDR3 nucleotides read TGTGCCAGCAGGAAGATGGGTCTGGGCACAGATACGCAATATTTT. It is translated as CASRKMGLGTDTQYF.

The rearrangement links TRBV18 to TRBJ2-1, with D perhaps matching TRBD2 (7 bases). Trimming shortened V by 5 bases and J by 4 bases, and 15 bases separated the two germline ends. The CDR3 spans 15 residues. Per germline, CDR1 KGHSH and CDR2 LQKENI. The CDR3 is CASSKGRGGYNEQFF. The CDR3 DNA sequence: TGTGCCAGCTCAAAGGGAAGGGGGGGATACAATGAGCAGTTCTTC.

In this sample, this clone turned up once. The V call is TRBV29-1, the J call TRBJ1-2; unclear D gene. The CDR3 sequence is 14 residues long. V gave up 4 bases and J gave up 5 bases, with 17 bases separating them. From germline, CDR1 is SQVTM and CDR2 ANQGSEA. CDR3 residues: CSVVGQLTPYGYTF. CDR3 DNA: TGCAGCGTTGTTGGGCAGCTAACTCCTTATGGCTACACCTTC.

The chain is built from TRBV27 and TRBJ1-2; D possibly corresponds to TRBD1 (5 bases). V was cut by 9 bases and J by 8 bases, with 19 bases left in between. The length of the CDR3 is 13 residues. In germline, CDR1 is MNHEY, CDR2 SMNVEV (reference sequence). The CDR3 region is CARKLPGRWGYTF. The CDR3 DNA reads as TGTGCCAGAAAACTACCGGGACGATGGGGCTACACCTTC.

J is TRBJ2-1 and V is TRBV23-1; 14 bases are a match to TRBD2. TRBV23-1 is treated as an ORF (open reading frame) with a function not yet certain. The CDR3 runs to 24 residues. V lost 3 bases to trimming and J lost 4 bases; unmatched junction nucleotides: 26. CDR3 amino acids: CASSQVGLAGGRFASDRSYNEQFF. In DNA form, the CDR3 reads TGCGCCAGCAGTCAGGTAGGACTAGCGGGAGGACGGTTCGCGTCAGACAGATCGTACAATGAGCAGTTCTTC.

The genes are TRBV28 and TRBJ2-1; the D call may be TRBD1 or TRBD2 (5 bases each). V was trimmed by 4 bases and J by 4 bases, leaving 20 bases between them. CDR3 length: 17 residues. Germline V CDR1 and CDR2: MDHEN, SYDVKM. The CDR3 here is CASSSQRDRMRYNEQFF. The CDR3 DNA is TGTGCCAGCAGTTCTCAGAGGGACCGCATGAGATACAATGAGCAGTTCTTC.